The entry below gives a single TCR beta chain sequence along with its context. V shed 11 bases and J 3 bases; nucleotides not matched to a gene: 8. The CDR3 contains 13 residues. Germline CDR1 and CDR2: ENHRY and SYGVKD. The data stem from a study of blood T cell repertoires in COVID-19. Across the whole study: The United States, Italy and Spain provided the acute and convalescent COVID-19 samples. PBMCs, B-cell-depleted T cells, or T cells provided the cDNA or gDNA that made up the material.

Which cohort a participant joined came from the clinical history participants gave. Original methodology: Scientists estimated how many nucleated cells there were by amplifying reference gene primers. Libraries were prepared by immunoSEQ multiplex PCR; TCRdb keeps only in-frame clonotypes and omits some of them. That table is the source of V, J and clone size, and D and trimming were worked out from the DNA. The sample has about 200,000 clones, 65% to 85% seen once. The sequenced material came from PBMCs or T cells enriched from blood (not recorded which). This chain joins TRBV10-3 and TRBJ2-7, with TRBD1 identical over 9 bases. The sequence came from a middle-aged woman with acute COVID-19. CDR3 sequence: CAAHADRGYEQYF. The CDR3 coding sequence is TGTGCCGCCCATGCGGACAGGGGCTACGAGCAGTACTTC.